Following are 29 T cell receptor beta chains from one sample sequenced in a study of T cell responses to AZD1222 COVID-19 vaccine. Generated by immunoSEQ multiplex PCR, the TCRdb table keeps only in-frame clones and is missing some. Here the sample spans 100,000 to 150,000 clones, about nine tenths being singletons. The specimen comprised peripheral blood, sampled on day 0 of AZD1222 vaccination. The source of these receptors is an adult in good health.

This chain connects TRBV30 to TRBJ2-3; 8 bases agree with TRBD2. CDR1 is GTSNPN and CDR2 is SVGIG in the germline V gene (reference sequence). Trimming took 4 bases from V and 6 from J; bases not matched to a gene: 3. The CDR3 has 12 amino acids. For the CDR3, the DNA is TGTGCCTGGACCAAGCGGGGGGATACGCAGTATTTT. It is translated as CAWTKRGDTQYF. The full variable domain, completed using reference TRBV30 and TRBJ2-3, is SQTIHQWPATLVQPVGSPLSLECTVEGTSNPNLYWYRQAAGRGLQLLFYSVGIGQISSEVPQNLSASRPQDRQFILSSKKLLLSDSGFYLCAWTKRGDTQYFGPGTRLTVL.

This clone was observed a single time. J is TRBJ2-1 and V is TRBV6-2 or TRBV6-3; possibly TRBD1 for D (5 bases). CDR3 length: 16 residues. Trimming left V 6 bases short and J 0 bases short, with 15 bases between. The germline V gene encodes CDR1 MNHEY and CDR2 SVGEGT. The CDR3, as DNA: TGTGCCAGCAGCTCCGACCCAGGGCGCTCCTACAATGAGCAGTTCTTC. Translation: CASSSDPGRSYNEQFF.

The V call is TRBV7-8, the J call TRBJ1-3; D might be TRBD1 (6 bases). Germline CDR1 and CDR2: SGHVS and FQNEAQ. The CDR3 runs 16 residues. V was trimmed by 1 base and J by 0 bases, leaving 10 bases between them. The CDR3 DNA is TGTGCCAGCAGCTTAGACCGGGACATCTCTGGAAACACCATATATTTT. As protein: CASSLDRDISGNTIYF.

This chain links TRBV7-9 with TRBJ2-2; the match to TRBD2 covers 9 bases. Germline V lookup: CDR1 SEHNR, CDR2 FQNEAQ (reference sequence). The CDR3 is 14 amino acids. V lost 6 bases to trimming and J lost 4 bases; unmatched junction nucleotides: 3. CDR3 region: CASSRSGSTGELFF. As DNA, the CDR3 is TGTGCCAGCAGTCGTAGCGGGAGCACCGGGGAGCTGTTTTTT.

This chain connects TRBV6-5 to TRBJ2-7; weak D call: TRBD1 (6 bases). Germline-derived CDR1 and CDR2 are MNHEY and SVGAGI. Between the trimmed V and J ends, which lost 8 bases and 6 bases, there was a span of 17 bases. The CDR3 is 13 amino acids. CDR3: CASEQGPGFEQYF. In DNA, the CDR3 is TGTGCCAGCGAACAGGGACCGGGGTTCGAGCAGTACTTC.

The genes are TRBV6-5 and TRBJ1-1, with 8 nucleotides matching TRBD1. CDR1 is MNHEY, CDR2 SVGAGI, per germline. The CDR3 covers 15 residues. V lost 2 bases and J lost 7; bases outside the gene matches: 9. In DNA, the CDR3 is TGTGCCAGCAGTTACCGGGACAGGAGGTTCGATGAAGCTTTCTTT. It encodes CASSYRDRRFDEAFF.

The chain couples TRBV6-5 to TRBJ2-7; D might be TRBD1 (6 bases). Germline V gene lookup returns CDR1 MNHEY and CDR2 SVGAGI. The CDR3 extends over 12 amino acids. The V end was cut by 6 bases, the J end by 4 bases, with 10 bases between. CDR3 loop: CASSLTGYEQYF. In DNA, the CDR3 is TGTGCCAGCAGCCTGACAGGTTACGAGCAGTACTTC.

The J gene is TRBJ2-2, the V gene TRBV6-5; D perhaps matches TRBD2 (6 bases). CDR3 length equals 14 residues. V was pared by 10 bases and J by 1 base, with 13 bases between. Germline loops: CDR1 MNHEY, CDR2 SVGAGI. The CDR3 spells CAIGGTLNTGELFF. Written as DNA, the CDR3 is TGTGCCATCGGAGGGACTTTGAACACCGGGGAGCTGTTTTTT.

The chain carries TRBV2 and TRBJ1-2, with D uncertain. V lost 3 bases to trimming and J lost 6 bases, with 20 bases between them. The CDR3 totals 16 residues. CDR1 and CDR2 from the germline V gene are SNHLY and FYNNEI. CDR3 protein: CASSDIGQDGVDGYTF. CDR3 DNA: TGTGCCAGCAGTGATATCGGGCAGGACGGCGTCGATGGCTACACCTTC.

This clone was found once. The chain has TRBV9 and TRBJ1-1; D is ambiguous. Germline CDR1 is SGDLS and CDR2 is YYNGEE. CDR3 length: 13 residues. Trimming cost V 0 bases and J 1 base, with 4 bases left between them. The CDR3 region has the DNA TGTGCCAGCAGCGTAGATGGGAACACTGAAGCTTTCTTT. It codes for CASSVDGNTEAFF.

The chain employs TRBV4-2 and TRBJ2-3; D gene unclear. The CDR3 extends over 13 amino acids. CDR1 and CDR2 (germline): LGHNA, YNFKEQ. The V end lost 2 bases, the J end lost 9 bases, and 12 bases lay between the germline ends. CDR3 residues: CASSQRWGRTQYF. Written as DNA, the CDR3 is TGTGCCAGCAGCCAACGCTGGGGTCGAACGCAGTATTTT.

This chain links TRBV2 with TRBJ1-3; maybe TRBD1 (5 bases). V gave up 6 bases and J gave up 1 base, with 16 bases separating them. Germline CDR1 SNHLY, CDR2 FYNNEI. The CDR3 has 16 residues. The CDR3 bases are TGTGCCAGCAGAGAGCACTGGGGGTTATCTGGAAACACCATATATTTT. Translating it yields CASREHWGLSGNTIYF. Looking up the rest from reference TRBV2 and TRBJ1-3 gives the full variable domain: EPEVTQTPSHQVTQMGQEVILRCVPISNHLYFYWYRQILGQKVEFLVSFYNNEISEKSEIFDDQFSVERPDGSNFTLKIRSTKLEDSAMYFCASREHWGLSGNTIYFGEGSWLTVV.

CDR3 residues: CASSPEGKQPQHF. In DNA, the CDR3 is TGTGCCAGCAGCCCAGAGGGAAAACAGCCCCAGCATTTT. This chain connects TRBV7-9 to TRBJ1-5; D ambiguous. The CDR3 sequence is 13 residues long. Looked up from germline, CDR1 is SEHNR and CDR2 is FQNEAQ (reference sequence). The V and J ends lost 5 bases and 7 bases respectively, with 12 bases between them.

This chain joins TRBV12-3 or TRBV12-4 and TRBJ2-2; D uncertain. V was trimmed by 7 bases and J by 5 bases, leaving 5 bases between them. The CDR3 extends over 11 amino acids. DNA for the CDR3: TGTGCCAGCAAGGGAACCGGGGAGCTGTTTTTT. Translating it yields CASKGTGELFF.

The chain uses TRBV19 and TRBJ1-6; 8 bases agree with TRBD1. Germline V gene data show CDR1 as LNHDA and CDR2 as SQIVND (reference sequence). The CDR3 totals 17 residues. The V gene end was trimmed by 1 base and the J gene end by 5 bases; junction bases not matched to a gene: 7. The CDR3 here is CASSIGAGGLNNSPLHF. The CDR3 DNA is TGTGCCAGTAGTATAGGAGCAGGGGGCTTGAATAATTCACCCCTCCACTTT.

The chain combines TRBV19 with TRBJ2-3; TRBD1 matches at 9 bases. The CDR3 runs to 15 residues. Germline loops: CDR1 LNHDA, CDR2 SQIVND (reference sequence). With 9 bases clipped from V and 2 bases from J, the junction kept 9 bases outside the gene matches. In nucleotides, the CDR3 is TGTGCCAGCCACCGGACAGGGGCTCCCACAGATACGCAGTATTTT. Translated: CASHRTGAPTDTQYF.

This chain joins TRBV14 and TRBJ1-1, with TRBD1 as a possible D gene (5 bases). Germline CDR1 is SGHDN and CDR2 is FVKESK. The CDR3 extends over 14 amino acids. Trimming left V 4 bases short and J 5 bases short, with 14 bases between. The CDR3 DNA reads TGTGCCAGCAGCCCCCTGTCGGGGGGAACTGAAGCTTTCTTT. Translating gives CASSPLSGGTEAFF. Full variable domain (remainder filled in from reference TRBV14 and TRBJ1-1): EAGVTQFPSHSVIEKGQTVTLRCDPISGHDNLYWYRRVMGKEIKFLLHFVKESKQDESGMPNNRFLAERTGGTYSTLKVQPAELEDSGVYFCASSPLSGGTEAFFGQGTRLTVV.

The rearrangement links TRBV5-7 to TRBJ1-5; no clear D gene. TRBV5-7 is marked as an open reading frame, function uncertain. The V gene lost 3 bases and the J gene lost 1 base, with 5 bases spanning the gap. This CDR3 is built from 13 residues. CDR3: CASSWRSNQPQHF. CDR3 nucleotides: TGTGCCAGCAGCTGGCGAAGCAATCAGCCCCAGCATTTT.

This clone occurred a few times. This chain links TRBV10-2 with TRBJ1-5, with D unclear. With 4 bases removed from V and 3 bases from J, the gap between germline ends came to 16 bases. The germline V gene has CDR1 WSHSY and CDR2 SAAADI. The CDR3 loop spans 16 amino acids. The CDR3 sequence is CASSGSVTPLNQPQHF. In nucleotides, the CDR3 is TGCGCCAGCAGTGGATCGGTGACTCCCCTCAATCAGCCCCAGCATTTT.

This clone was detected a few times. The rearrangement links TRBV13 to TRBJ2-3, with 11 bases matching TRBD2. V lost 0 bases, J lost 5 bases, and 4 bases stayed unmatched. CDR3 length equals 16 residues. Germline V gene data show CDR1 as PRHDT and CDR2 as FYEKMQ (reference sequence). The CDR3 loop reads CASSLGASGGQDTQYF. Written as DNA, the CDR3 is TGTGCCAGCAGCTTAGGGGCTAGCGGGGGGCAAGATACGCAGTATTTT.

This clone showed up just once. V gene TRBV5-1 combines with J gene TRBJ2-7; TRBD1 might be the D (6 bases). Germline CDR1 and CDR2: SGHRS and YFSETQ. The CDR3 sequence is 16 residues long. The V end was cut by 3 bases, the J end by 3 bases, with 19 bases between. CDR3 sequence reads: CASSWGGVGGIYEQYF. CDR3 coding DNA: TGCGCCAGCAGCTGGGGTGGGGTAGGGGGAATCTACGAGCAGTACTTC. The full variable domain, rest sourced from reference TRBV5-1 and TRBJ2-7, is KAGVTQTPRYLIKTRGQQVTLSCSPISGHRSVSWYQQTPGQGLQFLFEYFSETQRNKGNFPGRFSGRQFSNSRSEMNVSTLELGDSALYLCASSWGGVGGIYEQYFGPGTRLTVT.

The CDR3 region has the DNA TGTGCCAGCAGCCTCCCAGGGGGCGGGTTGAACACTGAAGCTTTCTTT. The encoded protein is CASSLPGGGLNTEAFF. This chain joins TRBV3-1 (or the pseudogene TRBV3-2) and TRBJ1-1, with 8 bases identical to TRBD1. The J segment lost 0 bases and the V segment lost 4 bases, leaving 7 bases of the junction unmatched. The CDR3 consists of 16 residues. Germline values: CDR1 LGHDT, CDR2 YNNKEL (reference sequence).

The chain employs TRBV27 and TRBJ1-5; perhaps TRBD1 as D (5 bases). In germline, CDR1 is MNHEY, CDR2 SMNVEV (reference sequence). This CDR3 spans 16 amino acids. Trimming took off 5 bases at V and 3 bases at J, with 17 bases between the two ends. This CDR3 is CASSLGTPGSNQPQHF. In DNA form, the CDR3 reads TGTGCCAGCAGTCTTGGGACTCCCGGCTCCAATCAGCCCCAGCATTTT.

This chain connects TRBV15 to TRBJ2-3, with 11 bases matching TRBD2. Germline CDR1 and CDR2: LNHNV and YYDKDF (reference sequence). The CDR3 consists of 18 residues. Germline trimming cut 0 bases from V and 2 bases from J; bases unmatched to any gene: 7. CDR3 sequence: CATSRDSLAGGVTDTQYF. The CDR3 DNA reads as TGTGCCACCAGCAGAGATTCGCTAGCGGGGGGAGTCACAGATACGCAGTATTTT.

V usage is TRBV7-9 and J usage is TRBJ1-2; D remains unclear. Trimming removed 1 base at V and 6 bases at J, with 15 bases between. This CDR3 has 15 residues. The germline CDR1 and CDR2 sequences are SEHNR and FQNEAQ (reference sequence). The CDR3 nucleotides read TGTGCCAGCAGCTTAGTTTGGAGAGAAAACGATGGCTACACCTTC. Translated: CASSLVWRENDGYTF.

The V call is TRBV7-2, the J call TRBJ2-1; D gene uncertain. Per germline, CDR1 SGHTA and CDR2 FQGNSA. The CDR3 sequence is 13 residues long. Trimming took 1 base from V and 9 from J, leaving 10 bases between them. CDR3 sequence reads: CASSLDVAPEQFF. CDR3 bases: TGTGCCAGCAGCTTAGATGTAGCCCCTGAGCAGTTCTTC.

The V gene is TRBV29-1, the J gene TRBJ2-7, with D unclear. The germline V gene encodes CDR1 SQVTM and CDR2 ANQGSEA. V lost 6 bases to trimming and J lost 6 bases, with 15 bases between them. The length of the CDR3 is 12 residues. This CDR3 is CSVVEGMGEQYF. DNA of the CDR3: TGCAGCGTAGTAGAAGGCATGGGCGAGCAGTACTTC.

This clone was found a few times. V usage is TRBV7-9 and J usage is TRBJ2-7, with 10 bases lining up with TRBD2. CDR3 length equals 18 residues. V lost 6 bases and J lost 2; bases outside the gene matches: 16. Germline CDR1 SEHNR, CDR2 FQNEAQ (reference sequence). The CDR3: CASRGSSGGPGGTYEQYF. In DNA, the CDR3 is TGTGCCAGCAGAGGTAGTAGCGGGGGGCCGGGTGGCACCTACGAGCAGTACTTC.

This chain connects TRBV2 to TRBJ2-4; D may be TRBD1 (5 bases). CDR1 is SNHLY, CDR2 FYNNEI, per germline. The ends were cut back, 3 bases at V and 9 bases at J, with 15 bases in the middle. The CDR3 consists of 14 residues. DNA of the CDR3: TGTGCCAGCAGTGAGGGCAGGGCACCACGCATTCAGTACTTC. Translated, it gives CASSEGRAPRIQYF.